Sequencing of this T cell receptor beta chain was carried out in a study of cytomegalovirus exposure and HLA in healthy donors. The PCR made use of 60 Vbeta and 13 Jbeta primers. The method was immunoSEQ multiplex PCR; TCRdb's version includes in-frame clones alone and lacks a portion of them. This sample's table reports 80,000 to 100,000 clones. On this clone: Its antigen is unknown.

Germline V gives CDR1 SGHRS, CDR2 YFSETQ. V gave up 4 bases and J gave up 4 bases, with 14 bases separating them. The CDR3 covers 15 residues. Points from the study as a whole: Across all donors, roughly uniform sequencing depth was an assumption of the presence/absence analyses.

The sequence derives from a man in his fifties in good health and CMV-seronegative. The chain has TRBV5-1 and TRBJ1-4; possible D gene TRBD1, 6 bases. The specimen sequenced was PBMCs. The CDR3 spells CASSQGGGGNEKLFF. In DNA, the CDR3 is TGCGCCAGCAGCCAAGGAGGGGGGGGTAATGAAAAACTGTTTTTT.